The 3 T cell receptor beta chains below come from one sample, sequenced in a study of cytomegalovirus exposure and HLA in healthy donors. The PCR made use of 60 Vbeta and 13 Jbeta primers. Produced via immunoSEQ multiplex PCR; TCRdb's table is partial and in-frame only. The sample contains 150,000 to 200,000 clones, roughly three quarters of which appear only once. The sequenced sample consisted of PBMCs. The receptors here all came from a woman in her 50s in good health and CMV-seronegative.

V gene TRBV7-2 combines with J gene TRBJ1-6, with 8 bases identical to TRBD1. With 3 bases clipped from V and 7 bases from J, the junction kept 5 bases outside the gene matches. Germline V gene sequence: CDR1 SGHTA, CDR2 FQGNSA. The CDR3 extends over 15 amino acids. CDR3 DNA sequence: TGTGCCAGCAGCTTGCAGGGGGCGGTGAATTCACCCCTCCACTTT. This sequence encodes CASSLQGAVNSPLHF. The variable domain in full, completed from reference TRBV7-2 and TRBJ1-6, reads GAGVSQSPSNKVTEKGKDVELRCDPISGHTALYWYRQSLGQGLEFLIYFQGNSAPDKSGLPSDRFSAERTGGSVSTLTIQRTQQEDSAVYLCASSLQGAVNSPLHFGNGTRLTVT.

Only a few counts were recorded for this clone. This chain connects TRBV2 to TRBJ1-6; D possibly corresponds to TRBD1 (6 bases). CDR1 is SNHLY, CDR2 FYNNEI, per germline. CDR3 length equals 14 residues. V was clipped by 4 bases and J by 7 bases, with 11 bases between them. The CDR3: CASSGTAQNSPLHF. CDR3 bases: TGTGCCAGCAGTGGGACAGCACAGAATTCACCCCTCCACTTT.

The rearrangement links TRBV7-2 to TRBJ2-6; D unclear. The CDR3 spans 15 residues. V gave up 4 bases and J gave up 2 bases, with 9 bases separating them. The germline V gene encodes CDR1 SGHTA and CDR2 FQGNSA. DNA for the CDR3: TGTGCCAGCAGCTCAGATACAGCTGGGGCCAACGTCCTGACTTTC. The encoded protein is CASSSDTAGANVLTF.